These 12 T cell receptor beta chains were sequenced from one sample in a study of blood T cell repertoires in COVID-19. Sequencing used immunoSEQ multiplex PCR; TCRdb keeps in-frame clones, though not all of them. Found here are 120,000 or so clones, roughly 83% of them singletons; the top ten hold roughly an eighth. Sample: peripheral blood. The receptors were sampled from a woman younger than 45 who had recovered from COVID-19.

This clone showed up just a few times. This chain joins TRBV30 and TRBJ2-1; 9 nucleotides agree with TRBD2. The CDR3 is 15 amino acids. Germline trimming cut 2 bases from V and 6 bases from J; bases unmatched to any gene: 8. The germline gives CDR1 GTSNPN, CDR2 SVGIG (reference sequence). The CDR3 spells CAWSMRGGTVNEQFF. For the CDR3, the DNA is TGTGCCTGGAGTATGCGGGGGGGGACGGTCAATGAGCAGTTCTTC.

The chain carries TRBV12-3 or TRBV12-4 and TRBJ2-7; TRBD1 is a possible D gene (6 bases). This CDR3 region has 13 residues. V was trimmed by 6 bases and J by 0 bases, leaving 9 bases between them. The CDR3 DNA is TGTGCCAGCAGCTGGGACATCTCCTACGAGCAGTACTTC. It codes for CASSWDISYEQYF.

The CDR3 DNA follows: TGTGCCAGCAGCCAAGATAAGGCCGGGTATCAGCCCCAGCATTTT. Its translation is CASSQDKAGYQPQHF. The genes are TRBV4-2 and TRBJ1-5; D not certain. The length of the CDR3 is 15 residues. The V end lost 0 bases, the J end lost 5 bases, and 11 bases lay between the germline ends. CDR1 LGHNA and CDR2 YNFKEQ come from the germline V gene.

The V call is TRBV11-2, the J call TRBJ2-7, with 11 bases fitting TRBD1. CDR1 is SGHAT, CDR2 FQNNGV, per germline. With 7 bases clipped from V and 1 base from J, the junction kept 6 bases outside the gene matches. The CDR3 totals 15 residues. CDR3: CASTTGQGGSYEQYF. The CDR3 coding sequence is TGTGCCAGCACCACGGGACAGGGGGGTTCCTACGAGCAGTACTTC.

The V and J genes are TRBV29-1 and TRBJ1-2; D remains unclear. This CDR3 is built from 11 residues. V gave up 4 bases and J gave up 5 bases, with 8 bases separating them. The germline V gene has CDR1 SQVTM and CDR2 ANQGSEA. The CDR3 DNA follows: TGCAGCGTTGGAGCTATTTATGGCTACACCTTC. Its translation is CSVGAIYGYTF. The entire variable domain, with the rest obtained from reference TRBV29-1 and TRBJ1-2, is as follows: SAVISQKPSRDICQRGTSLTIQCQVDSQVTMMFWYRQQPGQSLTLIATANQGSEATYESGFVIDKFPISRPNLTFSTLTVSNMSPEDSSIYLCSVGAIYGYTFGSGTRLTVV.

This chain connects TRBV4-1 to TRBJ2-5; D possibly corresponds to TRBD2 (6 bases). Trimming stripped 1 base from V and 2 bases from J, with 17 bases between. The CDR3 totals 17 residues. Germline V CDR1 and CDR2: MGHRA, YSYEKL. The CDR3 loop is CASSQGGMAGRQETQYF. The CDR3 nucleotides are TGCGCCAGCAGCCAAGGCGGGATGGCGGGCAGGCAAGAGACCCAGTACTTC.

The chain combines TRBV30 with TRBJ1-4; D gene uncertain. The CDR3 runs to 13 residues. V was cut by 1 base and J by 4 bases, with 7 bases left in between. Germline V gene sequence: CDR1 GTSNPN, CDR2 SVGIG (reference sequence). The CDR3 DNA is TGTGCCTGGAGTGCACAGATTAATGAAAAACTGTTTTTT. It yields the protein CAWSAQINEKLFF.

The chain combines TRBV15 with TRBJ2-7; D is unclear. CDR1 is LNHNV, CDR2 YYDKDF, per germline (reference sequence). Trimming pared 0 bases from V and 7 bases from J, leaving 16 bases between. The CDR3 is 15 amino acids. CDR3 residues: CATSRDGQMPGEQYF. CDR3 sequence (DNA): TGTGCCACCAGCAGAGATGGGCAGATGCCTGGAGAGCAGTACTTC.

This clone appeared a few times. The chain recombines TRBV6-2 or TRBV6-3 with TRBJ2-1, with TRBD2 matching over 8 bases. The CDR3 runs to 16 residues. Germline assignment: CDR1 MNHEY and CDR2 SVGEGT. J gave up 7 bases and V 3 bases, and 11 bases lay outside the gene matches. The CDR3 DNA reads TGTGCCAGCAGTTATCTGTACGGGGGGGTTGGAAATGAGCAGTTCTTC. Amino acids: CASSYLYGGVGNEQFF.

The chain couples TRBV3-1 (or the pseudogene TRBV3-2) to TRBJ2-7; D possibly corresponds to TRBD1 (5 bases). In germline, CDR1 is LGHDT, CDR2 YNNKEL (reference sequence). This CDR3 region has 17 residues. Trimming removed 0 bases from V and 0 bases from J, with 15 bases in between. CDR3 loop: CASSQEMGQGPSYEQYF. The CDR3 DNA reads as TGTGCCAGCAGCCAAGAAATGGGGCAGGGTCCCTCCTACGAGCAGTACTTC.

The DNA for the CDR3 is TGTGCCAGCTCACCACCCAGCGGGATAAAGGTAGAGACCCAGTACTTC. Its translation: CASSPPSGIKVETQYF. The chain combines TRBV18 with TRBJ2-5, with 7 positions matching TRBD2. This CDR3 has 16 residues. The V segment lost 0 bases and the J segment 4 bases; nucleotides outside the gene matches: 8. CDR1 is KGHSH and CDR2 is LQKENI in the germline V gene.

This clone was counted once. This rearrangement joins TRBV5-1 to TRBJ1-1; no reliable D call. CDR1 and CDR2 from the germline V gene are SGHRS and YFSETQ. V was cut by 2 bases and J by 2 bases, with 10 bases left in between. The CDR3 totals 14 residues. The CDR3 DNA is TGCGCCAGCAGCTTCCAGGCGGGAAACACTGAAGCTTTCTTT. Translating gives CASSFQAGNTEAFF.